Below, 31 T cell receptor beta chains from the same sample are listed, as sequenced in a study of blood T cell repertoires in COVID-19. TCRdb's copy holds only in-frame clones and misses some; the assay was immunoSEQ multiplex PCR. The sample shows 88,000 or so clones, roughly 90% of them seen only once. Sequencing was performed on peripheral blood. The receptors were sampled from a man aged 50 to 60 with acute or convalescent COVID-19.

The V and J genes are TRBV2 and TRBJ1-4; D is uncertain. Germline V gene lookup returns CDR1 SNHLY and CDR2 FYNNEI. The length of the CDR3 is 14 residues. The V end was cut by 4 bases, the J end by 8 bases, with 14 bases between. This CDR3 is CASSVRISREKLFF. The CDR3 DNA reads TGTGCCAGCAGTGTACGCATTTCGAGGGAAAAACTGTTTTTT.

V gene TRBV5-1 combines with J gene TRBJ1-2; 10 positions match TRBD1. The germline gives CDR1 SGHRS, CDR2 YFSETQ. Unmatched junction bases numbered 6, after V lost 4 bases and J lost 6 bases. The CDR3 has 14 residues. CDR3 loop: CASSRDRGLDGYTF. In DNA, the CDR3 is TGCGCCAGCAGCAGAGACAGGGGGCTGGATGGCTACACCTTC.

The chain recombines TRBV19 with TRBJ1-5, with 8 bases that match TRBD1. Germline assignment: CDR1 LNHDA and CDR2 SQIVND (reference sequence). V gave up 6 bases and J gave up 6 bases; unmatched junction bases: 13. This CDR3 comprises 16 residues. The CDR3 bases are TGTGCCAGTAGGACAGGGACAGGTCGCATACGTCAGCCCCAGCATTTT. Encoded protein: CASRTGTGRIRQPQHF.

This chain uses TRBV5-1 with TRBJ1-6; no clear D. CDR1 is SGHRS and CDR2 is YFSETQ in the germline V gene. The CDR3 contains 16 residues. Trimming took 5 bases from V and 0 from J, leaving 12 bases between them. CDR3 protein: CASRDEGSSYNSPLHF. CDR3 nucleotide sequence: TGCGCCAGCAGGGACGAAGGGAGCTCCTATAATTCACCCCTCCACTTT. Full variable domain (remainder filled in from reference TRBV5-1 and TRBJ1-6): KAGVTQTPRYLIKTRGQQVTLSCSPISGHRSVSWYQQTPGQGLQFLFEYFSETQRNKGNFPGRFSGRQFSNSRSEMNVSTLELGDSALYLCASRDEGSSYNSPLHFGNGTRLTVT.

The V call is TRBV5-1, the J call TRBJ1-1; 10 positions agree with TRBD1. V lost 5 bases, J lost 3 bases, and 10 bases stayed unmatched. Germline lookup yields CDR1 SGHRS and CDR2 YFSETQ. The CDR3 runs to 16 residues. The CDR3 nucleotides read TGCGCCAGCAGGAAGACTCCCGGGACAGGGGACACTGAAGCTTTCTTT. Protein product: CASRKTPGTGDTEAFF. Full variable domain (rest looked up from reference TRBV5-1 and TRBJ1-1): KAGVTQTPRYLIKTRGQQVTLSCSPISGHRSVSWYQQTPGQGLQFLFEYFSETQRNKGNFPGRFSGRQFSNSRSEMNVSTLELGDSALYLCASRKTPGTGDTEAFFGQGTRLTVV.

The rearrangement joins TRBV5-1 to TRBJ2-5; 8 bases match TRBD2. Germline CDR1 and CDR2: SGHRS and YFSETQ. This CDR3 is 15 amino acids long. V was pared by 2 bases and J by 3 bases, with 6 bases of the junction left unmatched. The CDR3 bases are TGCGCCAGCAGCTTCTTAGCGGGAATGGAAGAGACCCAGTACTTC. It specifies CASSFLAGMEETQYF.

This clone was recorded only once. This chain uses TRBV27 with TRBJ2-2, with TRBD1 identical over 8 bases. V was pared by 6 bases and J by 1 base, with 4 bases of the junction left unmatched. Germline V gene lookup returns CDR1 MNHEY and CDR2 SMNVEV (reference sequence). The CDR3 runs to 15 residues. The CDR3 nucleotides are TGTGCCAGCAGCCCCGGGACAGGGAACACCGGGGAGCTGTTTTTT. Amino acids: CASSPGTGNTGELFF.

The chain carries TRBV5-1 and TRBJ2-5; 8 nucleotides align to TRBD2. This CDR3 spans 15 amino acids. Unmatched junction bases numbered 7, after V lost 1 base and J lost 5 bases. The germline V gene encodes CDR1 SGHRS and CDR2 YFSETQ. In DNA form, the CDR3 reads TGCGCCAGCAGCTTGTCCTATTCTAGCGGGGAGACCCAGTACTTC. It encodes CASSLSYSSGETQYF.

The chain recombines TRBV4-2 with TRBJ1-3; 7 positions match TRBD1. The CDR3 length is 15 residues. The V and J ends lost 4 bases and 2 bases, in that order; junction bases with no gene match: 5. CDR1 and CDR2 from the germline V gene are LGHNA and YNFKEQ. The CDR3 nucleotides read TGTGCCAGCAGCCTCCGACAGGGTGCTGGAAACACCATATATTTT. This encodes CASSLRQGAGNTIYF.

This clone was seen more than once but under ten times. The chain recombines TRBV18 with TRBJ2-7; D is possibly TRBD1 (5 bases). The CDR3 is made up of 13 amino acids. The ends were cut back, 3 bases at V and 0 bases at J, with 6 bases in the middle. CDR1 and CDR2 from the germline V gene are KGHSH and LQKENI. The chain's CDR3 is CASSPTGSYEQYV. The CDR3 bases are TGTGCCAGCTCACCCACAGGCTCCTACGAGCAGTACGTC.

The rearrangement uses TRBV27 and TRBJ1-1; weak D call: TRBD1 (6 bases). The ends were cut back, 5 bases at V and 4 bases at J, with 8 bases in the middle. The germline V gene encodes CDR1 MNHEY and CDR2 SMNVEV (reference sequence). This CDR3 has 12 amino acids. The CDR3: CASSQQGTEAFF. The CDR3, as DNA: TGTGCCAGCAGTCAACAGGGCACTGAAGCTTTCTTT.

The CDR3, as DNA: TGTGCCACCAGTGATGGGGCTAACAATGAGCAGTTCTTC. Translation gives CATSDGANNEQFF. This sequence joins TRBV24-1 and TRBJ2-1, with a tentative D call TRBD1 (5 bases). V lost 3 bases and J lost 5, with 7 bases in between. Germline CDR1 reads KGHDR; CDR2 reads SFDVKD. The CDR3 is 13 amino acids.

J is TRBJ2-6 and V is TRBV5-1, with D possibly being TRBD1 (6 bases). CDR1 and CDR2 (germline): SGHRS, YFSETQ. This CDR3 has 15 amino acids. V was shortened by 1 base and J by 4 bases, with 9 bases between the two germline ends. The CDR3 protein is CASSLTGLGANVLTF. DNA of the CDR3: TGCGCCAGCAGCTTGACAGGGTTAGGGGCCAACGTCCTGACTTTC.

The chain carries TRBV27 and TRBJ2-1; perhaps TRBD1 as D (6 bases). The CDR3 sequence is 14 residues long. The germline gives CDR1 MNHEY, CDR2 SMNVEV (reference sequence). The V end was cut by 5 bases, the J end by 0 bases, with 8 bases between. Written as DNA, the CDR3 is TGTGCCAGCAGTGAGGACAGCTCCTACAATGAGCAGTTCTTC. Its translation: CASSEDSSYNEQFF.

The V and J genes are TRBV9 and TRBJ2-3; 9 bases are a match to TRBD2. With V trimmed by 1 base and J by 5 bases, 5 bases remained unmatched. The germline CDR1 and CDR2 sequences are SGDLS and YYNGEE. CDR3 length equals 15 residues. The CDR3 DNA follows: TGTGCCAGCAGCGTACGGCGGGGGGGCCAAGATACGCAGTATTTT. This encodes CASSVRRGGQDTQYF.

This sequence joins TRBV4-3 and TRBJ1-4; 7 positions agree with TRBD1. CDR3 length: 15 amino acids. Unmatched junction bases numbered 8, after V lost 2 bases and J lost 8 bases. Germline CDR1 and CDR2: LGHNA and YSLEER. The DNA for the CDR3 is TGCGCCAGCAGCCAAACAGGGGCAGGGGAGGAAAAACTGTTTTTT. It specifies CASSQTGAGEEKLFF.

The DNA for the CDR3 is TGTGCCAGCAGTTTAAGGGGGAGGGCCGACCAGTTCTTC. It codes for CASSLRGRADQFF. The chain joins TRBV12-3 or TRBV12-4 to TRBJ2-1; D possibly corresponds to TRBD2 (7 bases). The CDR3 loop spans 13 amino acids. Deletions cut 2 bases from V and 13 bases from J, with 15 bases between.

The gene calls are TRBV27 and TRBJ1-2, with 8 nucleotides matching TRBD1. The germline V gene has CDR1 MNHEY and CDR2 SMNVEV (reference sequence). There are 13 residues in the CDR3. With V trimmed by 5 bases and J by 4 bases, 3 bases remained unmatched. CDR3 in amino acids: CASSRTGIYGYTF. Written as DNA, the CDR3 is TGTGCCAGCAGTCGGACAGGGATCTATGGCTACACCTTC.

The rearrangement links TRBV5-4 to TRBJ2-3; 13 bases line up with TRBD2. Germline CDR1 reads SGHNT; CDR2 reads YYREEE (reference sequence). J gave up 6 bases and V 1 base, and 2 bases lay outside the gene matches. CDR3 length: 15 residues. CDR3 loop: CASSLTSGRADTQYF. The CDR3 DNA is TGTGCCAGCAGCTTGACTAGCGGGAGGGCGGATACGCAGTATTTT.

The gene calls are TRBV27 and TRBJ2-5; 8 bases are a match to TRBD2. Losses at the gene ends were 3 bases for V and 4 bases for J; bases not matched to a gene: 10. Per the germline V gene, CDR1 is MNHEY and CDR2 is SMNVEV (reference sequence). The CDR3 has 16 residues. The CDR3 DNA reads TGTGCCAGCAGTTTCGGCGGGGGGCTTTCTGGAGAGACCCAGTACTTC. It encodes CASSFGGGLSGETQYF.

This clone was recorded once. The genes are TRBV7-2 and TRBJ2-3; the match to TRBD2 covers 8 bases. Germline assignment: CDR1 SGHTA and CDR2 FQGNSA. Losses at the gene ends were 1 base for V and 1 base for J; bases not matched to a gene: 1. CDR3 length equals 15 residues. This CDR3 reads CASSLGAGGTDTQYF. CDR3 sequence (DNA): TGTGCCAGCAGCTTAGGAGCGGGAGGCACAGATACGCAGTATTTT.

The V call is TRBV5-1, the J call TRBJ2-7, with 10 bases fitting TRBD1. The CDR3 has 15 amino acids. Germline-derived CDR1 and CDR2 are SGHRS and YFSETQ. The V segment lost 4 bases and the J segment 3 bases; nucleotides outside the gene matches: 7. CDR3 DNA sequence: TGCGCCAGCAGCCGACTGGACAGGGGGGACTACGAGCAGTACTTC. Protein sequence: CASSRLDRGDYEQYF.

V usage is TRBV6-5 and J usage is TRBJ1-5, with 8 bases lining up with TRBD1. The CDR3 has 15 residues. The junction had 7 bases not matched to a gene; V was cut back by 5 bases and J by 4 bases. Germline V lookup: CDR1 MNHEY, CDR2 SVGAGI. The CDR3 protein is CASSPRQGTNQPQHF. CDR3 in DNA: TGTGCCAGCAGTCCACGACAGGGGACAAATCAGCCCCAGCATTTT.

The rearrangement uses TRBV3-1 (or the pseudogene TRBV3-2) and TRBJ2-1; 13 positions agree with TRBD2. This CDR3 has 16 amino acids. V trimming: 1 base; J trimming: 9 bases; junction bases outside the gene matches: 6. Germline V gene sequence: CDR1 LGHDT, CDR2 YNNKEL (reference sequence). The CDR3 sequence: CASSQGGTSGRGEQFF. The CDR3 DNA is TGTGCCAGCAGCCAAGGTGGAACTAGCGGGAGGGGTGAGCAGTTCTTC.

The chain carries TRBV6-2 or TRBV6-3 and TRBJ1-5; 9 bases align to TRBD1. Germline V lookup: CDR1 MNHEY, CDR2 SVGEGT. The V segment lost 5 bases and the J segment 10 bases; nucleotides outside the gene matches: 12. The CDR3 runs to 15 residues. The CDR3 sequence: CASSPDRGVSSPQHF. The CDR3 DNA follows: TGTGCCAGCAGTCCCGACAGGGGGGTCTCCAGCCCCCAGCATTTT.

This clone has a single count. The V call is TRBV4-1, the J call TRBJ2-5, with D possibly TRBD1 on 6 matching bases. Germline lookup yields CDR1 MGHRA and CDR2 YSYEKL. The V and J ends lost 1 base and 5 bases respectively, with 17 bases between them. The CDR3 is 16 amino acids. CDR3 DNA: TGCGCCAGCAGCCAAGTCGGCCCAGGGGTAAGGGAGACCCAGTACTTC. Its translation: CASSQVGPGVRETQYF.

CDR3 coding DNA: TGTGCCAGCAGCCAATTATCGATAGGGGGCCCCTACGAGCAGTACTTC. Amino acids: CASSQLSIGGPYEQYF. V gene TRBV14 combines with J gene TRBJ2-7, with 7 bases aligning to TRBD1. The CDR3 runs to 16 residues. Germline trimming cut 2 bases from V and 2 bases from J; bases unmatched to any gene: 9. Per the germline V gene, CDR1 is SGHDN and CDR2 is FVKESK. Full variable domain (outside the CDR3, taken from reference TRBV14 and TRBJ2-7): EAGVTQFPSHSVIEKGQTVTLRCDPISGHDNLYWYRRVMGKEIKFLLHFVKESKQDESGMPNNRFLAERTGGTYSTLKVQPAELEDSGVYFCASSQLSIGGPYEQYFGPGTRLTVT.

V and J are TRBV28 and TRBJ2-7, with 8 bases aligning to TRBD1. This CDR3 has 14 residues. The germline gives CDR1 MDHEN, CDR2 SYDVKM. V lost 5 bases and J lost 4; bases outside the gene matches: 7. CDR3 protein: CASSPTGTGYEQYF. In DNA form, the CDR3 reads TGTGCCAGCAGTCCTACCGGGACAGGTTACGAGCAGTACTTC.

The chain carries TRBV5-6 and TRBJ2-7; TRBD2 matches at 7 bases. The CDR3 has 14 residues. Losses at the gene ends were 3 bases for V and 3 bases for J; bases not matched to a gene: 6. Germline V lookup: CDR1 SGHDT, CDR2 YYEEEE. CDR3 coding DNA: TGTGCCAGCAGCTGGATAGGCGGGAGCTACGAGCAGTACTTC. Amino acids: CASSWIGGSYEQYF.

This clone showed up just a few times. The CDR3 loop is CASSLTGKPFSSNQPQHF. The CDR3 DNA follows: TGTGCCAGCAGCCTAACAGGGAAGCCCTTTTCTAGCAATCAGCCCCAGCATTTT. The gene calls are TRBV28 and TRBJ1-5; tentative D call: TRBD1 (6 bases). With 6 bases removed from V and 0 bases from J, the gap between germline ends came to 21 bases. The CDR3 has 18 amino acids. In germline, CDR1 is MDHEN, CDR2 SYDVKM.

This chain links TRBV6-1 with TRBJ2-1; 14 bases are a match to TRBD2. The CDR3 totals 17 residues. Trimming took 2 bases from V and 4 from J; bases not matched to a gene: 4. Germline loops: CDR1 MNHNS, CDR2 SASEGT. The CDR3 coding sequence is TGTGCCAGCAGTGAACGGTGGACTAGCGGGGGGTACAATGAGCAGTTCTTC. This sequence encodes CASSERWTSGGYNEQFF.